This record concerns one T cell receptor beta chain sequence. Antigen specificity is unknown. Clones were read by immunoSEQ multiplex PCR, and TCRdb kept only the in-frame ones, dropping some. The sample lists about 68,000 clones, approximately 90% occurring once. The record originates from a study of OX40 agonist ivuxolimab in advanced cancers. On the study more broadly: The study reported partial responses in three patients: one hepatocellular carcinoma, two cutaneous melanoma. The study's findings and limits: Among the lowest levels of clonal expansion were found in partial responders at 0.1-3.0 mg/kg. Relative to CD4+ cells, CD8+ T cells on average had more expanded clones.

Trimming removed 7 bases at V and 0 bases at J, with 13 bases between. CDR3 length: 15 residues. Germline CDR1 and CDR2: SNHLY and FYNNEI. Source: CD4+ or CD8+ T cells sorted from blood, taken in a trial of the OX40 agonist ivuxolimab. This sequence was found in an adult with an advanced solid tumor such as melanoma, head and neck, liver or kidney cancer. This sequence joins TRBV2 and TRBJ1-3; D perhaps matches TRBD1 (5 bases). The CDR3 bases are TGTGCCAGCAACATAGACAGTCTCTCTGGAAACACCATATATTTT. Encoded protein: CASNIDSLSGNTIYF.